The 24 T cell receptor beta chains presented below share a single source sample, sequenced in a study of cytomegalovirus exposure and HLA in healthy donors. Researchers ran the PCR with 60 Vbeta and 13 Jbeta primers. Repertoires were generated with immunoSEQ multiplex PCR, while TCRdb's copy carries only in-frame clones and drops some. The repertoire holds approximately 160,000 clones, with 60% to 80% as singletons. Sequencing was performed on PBMCs. These receptors were collected from a man between 18 and 35 years old in good health and CMV-seropositive.

The chain has TRBV5-6 and TRBJ2-5, with 7 nucleotides matching TRBD2. Germline V gene sequence: CDR1 SGHDT, CDR2 YYEEEE. Unmatched junction bases numbered 15, after V lost 4 bases and J lost 6 bases. The CDR3 has 16 residues. The CDR3 loop is CASSEFSRDYRQTQYF. DNA for the CDR3: TGTGCCAGCAGCGAATTCAGTAGGGACTACCGACAGACCCAGTACTTC.

The table lists this clone with a few counts. The V and J genes are TRBV5-4 and TRBJ1-1; 9 bases match TRBD1. The J segment lost 5 bases and the V segment lost 4 bases, leaving 6 bases of the junction unmatched. CDR3 size: 14 residues. Looked up from germline, CDR1 is SGHNT and CDR2 is YYREEE (reference sequence). This CDR3 reads CASSQDRGTTEAFF. In nucleotides, the CDR3 is TGTGCCAGCAGCCAGGACAGGGGAACGACTGAAGCTTTCTTT.

The V gene is TRBV15, the J gene TRBJ2-3; D might be TRBD1 (6 bases). This CDR3 contains 16 residues. Between the trimmed V and J ends, which lost 1 base and 1 base, there was a span of 12 bases. CDR1 and CDR2 (germline): LNHNV, YYDKDF (reference sequence). The CDR3 spells CATSRARGVGTDTQYF. The CDR3 region has the DNA TGTGCCACCAGCAGAGCCAGGGGCGTTGGCACAGATACGCAGTATTTT.

By sample fraction, this clone is medium-sized (0.01 to 0.1%). This chain connects TRBV7-9 to TRBJ2-5; 8 bases agree with TRBD2. This CDR3 comprises 16 residues. Trimming removed 4 bases from V and 3 bases from J; junction bases left unmatched: 10. Germline loops: CDR1 SEHNR, CDR2 FQNEAQ (reference sequence). The CDR3 DNA is TGTGCCAGCAGCTCCCTGACGGCGGGAGGAAAAGAGACCCAGTACTTC. It is translated as CASSSLTAGGKETQYF.

This clone has more than one count but fewer than ten. The chain employs TRBV28 and TRBJ2-7; no definite D call. V lost 2 bases, J lost 4 bases, and 15 bases lay in between. The CDR3 extends over 15 amino acids. Germline V gene sequence: CDR1 MDHEN, CDR2 SYDVKM. As DNA, the CDR3 is TGTGCCAGCAGTTTAGCACGTCGGAGACCATACGAGCAGTACGTC. It encodes CASSLARRRPYEQYV.

The chain couples TRBV6-5 to TRBJ1-5; no clear D. The germline V and J ends were trimmed by 8 bases and 3 bases, with 14 bases remaining between them. This CDR3 has 14 residues. CDR1 MNHEY and CDR2 SVGAGI come from the germline V gene. The CDR3 bases are TGTGCCAGCTCCCGGGAGAAGCTCAATCAGCCCCAGCATTTT. As protein: CASSREKLNQPQHF.

The chain uses TRBV30 and TRBJ1-5; no definite D call. V was cut by 0 bases and J by 4 bases, with 16 bases left in between. The CDR3 spans 16 residues. In germline, CDR1 is GTSNPN, CDR2 SVGIG (reference sequence). The CDR3 spells CAWSVQWGRRNQPQHF. DNA for the CDR3: TGTGCCTGGAGTGTGCAATGGGGTAGGAGGAATCAGCCCCAGCATTTT. The full variable domain, completed using reference TRBV30 and TRBJ1-5, is SQTIHQWPATLVQPVGSPLSLECTVEGTSNPNLYWYRQAAGRGLQLLFYSVGIGQISSEVPQNLSASRPQDRQFILSSKKLLLSDSGFYLCAWSVQWGRRNQPQHFGDGTRLSIL.

The count of this clone is one. This rearrangement joins TRBV7-9 to TRBJ2-1, with 11 bases that match TRBD2. This CDR3 is built from 16 residues. Trimming at V came to 5 bases and at J to 7 bases, leaving 10 bases not matched to a gene. Germline CDR1 SEHNR, CDR2 FQNEAQ (reference sequence). The CDR3 region has the DNA TGTGCCAGCAGCCCGCGACGACTAGCGGGAAGTAATGAGCAGTTCTTC. Protein sequence: CASSPRRLAGSNEQFF.

The CDR3 DNA is TGTGCCAGCAGTTCTAGGACAGGGAATTCACCCCTCCACTTT. Protein: CASSSRTGNSPLHF. The chain links TRBV2 to TRBJ1-6; 8 bases match TRBD1. Germline assignment: CDR1 SNHLY and CDR2 FYNNEI. This CDR3 has 14 residues. Trimming at V came to 5 bases and at J to 7 bases, leaving 4 bases not matched to a gene.

The chain has TRBV5-1 and TRBJ1-6; the D gene is possibly TRBD1 (5 bases). CDR1 and CDR2 (germline): SGHRS, YFSETQ. The CDR3 length is 13 residues. V shed 3 bases and J shed 10 bases, with 11 bases lying between them. The CDR3 nucleotides are TGCGCCAGCAGCTCCGACTGGGGCTCACCCCTCCACTTT. Translation: CASSSDWGSPLHF.

V gene TRBV28 combines with J gene TRBJ1-2; TRBD1 might be the D (5 bases). The CDR3 length is 13 residues. V lost 5 bases and J 4 bases, leaving 11 bases between the germline ends. Germline CDR1 is MDHEN and CDR2 is SYDVKM. The CDR3 is CASSGGTGYGYTF. In nucleotides, the CDR3 is TGTGCCAGCAGTGGAGGGACTGGCTATGGCTACACCTTC.

V is TRBV6-8 and J is TRBJ2-7; 9 bases fit TRBD2. The CDR3 loop spans 19 amino acids. Germline V gene sequence: CDR1 MNHGY, CDR2 SAAAGT. The J segment lost 2 bases and the V segment lost 0 bases, leaving 14 bases of the junction unmatched. CDR3 loop: CASSYSRRAGGQETYEQYV. As DNA, the CDR3 is TGTGCCAGCAGTTACTCGAGACGGGCGGGGGGGCAAGAGACCTACGAGCAGTACGTC.

The V gene is TRBV5-1, the J gene TRBJ1-4, with a possible D match to TRBD1 (5 bases). Trimming removed 5 bases at V and 7 bases at J, with 18 bases between. Germline CDR1 reads SGHRS; CDR2 reads YFSETQ. The CDR3 totals 15 residues. For the CDR3, the DNA is TGCGCCAGCAGTTCCGACAGCTACGTAGGTGAAAAACTGTTTTTT. It specifies CASSSDSYVGEKLFF.

CDR3 bases: TGTGCCAGCAGCTTCAACTACGAGCAGTACGTC. Its protein is CASSFNYEQYV. This sequence joins TRBV11-2 and TRBJ2-7, with D unclear. V lost 3 bases and J lost 3, with 3 bases in between. The CDR3 totals 11 residues. Germline values: CDR1 SGHAT, CDR2 FQNNGV.

This clone appeared many times. The chain is built from TRBV27 and TRBJ2-7; 9 bases are shared with TRBD1. V shed 7 bases and J 3 bases; nucleotides not matched to a gene: 10. Germline assignment: CDR1 MNHEY and CDR2 SMNVEV (reference sequence). There are 15 residues in the CDR3. The CDR3 is CASINPGQGGYEQYV. CDR3 nucleotides: TGTGCCAGCATCAACCCGGGACAGGGAGGCTACGAGCAGTACGTC.

CDR3 bases: TGTGCCAGCACCCCCGACAGGGCGGGCGAGCAGTTCTTC. Translating it yields CASTPDRAGEQFF. The chain joins TRBV2 to TRBJ2-1; 7 bases align to TRBD1. The CDR3 has 13 amino acids. CDR1 is SNHLY and CDR2 is FYNNEI in the germline V gene. V trimming: 7 bases; J trimming: 10 bases; junction bases outside the gene matches: 10.

The chain links TRBV27 to TRBJ1-5; 8 nucleotides agree with TRBD1. J gave up 7 bases and V 5 bases, and 4 bases lay outside the gene matches. The CDR3 totals 13 residues. Germline CDR1 MNHEY, CDR2 SMNVEV (reference sequence). This CDR3 reads CASSPQGAQPQHF. As DNA, the CDR3 is TGTGCCAGCAGTCCGCAGGGGGCCCAGCCCCAGCATTTT.

The V gene is TRBV5-1, the J gene TRBJ2-7, with TRBD2 matching 7 bases. The CDR3 sequence is 17 residues long. After removal of 3 bases from V and 6 bases from J, the junction contained 18 bases not matched to a gene. The germline gives CDR1 SGHRS, CDR2 YFSETQ. CDR3 in DNA: TGCGCCAGCAGCTGGGGCGGGGGAAGATTCGACGGGACCGAGCAGTACGTC. Amino acids: CASSWGGGRFDGTEQYV.

This chain connects TRBV7-3 to TRBJ1-1; D is possibly TRBD1 (5 bases). The germline CDR1 and CDR2 sequences are SGHTA and FQGTGA. There are 14 residues in the CDR3. V was pared by 2 bases and J by 5 bases, with 12 bases between. The CDR3 sequence is CASSLDGRGTEAFF. The CDR3 DNA is TGTGCCAGCAGCTTAGATGGACGGGGGACTGAAGCTTTCTTT. The variable domain in full, with the rest retrieved from reference TRBV7-3 and TRBJ1-1, is GAGVSQTPSNKVTEKGKYVELRCDPISGHTALYWYRQSLGQGPEFLIYFQGTGAADDSGLPNDRFFAVRPEGSVSTLKIQRTERGDSAVYLCASSLDGRGTEAFFGQGTRLTVV.

V is TRBV11-2 and J is TRBJ2-1; 7 bases agree with TRBD2. The J segment lost 2 bases and the V segment lost 0 bases, leaving 4 bases of the junction unmatched. Germline values: CDR1 SGHAT, CDR2 FQNNGV. The CDR3 has 16 residues. CDR3 sequence: CASSLDRGRPYNEQFF. Written as DNA, the CDR3 is TGTGCCAGCAGCTTAGATCGCGGGAGACCCTACAATGAGCAGTTCTTC.

This clone has just a few counts. This sequence joins TRBV5-6 and TRBJ1-3, with 8 bases lining up with TRBD1. Losses at the gene ends were 4 bases for V and 4 bases for J; bases not matched to a gene: 10. CDR3 length: 16 amino acids. Germline CDR1 SGHDT, CDR2 YYEEEE. The CDR3 sequence: CASSTTDRGSGNTIYF. DNA for the CDR3: TGTGCCAGCAGCACCACTGACAGGGGATCCGGAAACACCATATATTTT.

The chain recombines TRBV19 with TRBJ1-1; 7 nucleotides align to TRBD1. Germline CDR1 and CDR2: LNHDA and SQIVND (reference sequence). Trimming at V came to 3 bases and at J to 6 bases, leaving 1 base not matched to a gene. CDR3 length: 12 amino acids. CDR3 loop: CASSIGTAEAFF. The CDR3 DNA is TGTGCCAGTAGTATCGGGACAGCTGAAGCTTTCTTT.

The genes are TRBV30 and TRBJ1-2; D is unresolved. The V and J ends lost 3 bases and 8 bases respectively, with 16 bases between them. The CDR3 covers 13 residues. CDR1 is GTSNPN and CDR2 is SVGIG in the germline V gene (reference sequence). The CDR3 here is CAWSQTREEGYTF. CDR3 in DNA: TGTGCCTGGAGCCAGACACGGGAGGAGGGCTACACCTTC.

This clone was recorded a few times. The genes are TRBV11-2 and TRBJ1-5; D ambiguous. CDR3 length equals 13 residues. Germline values: CDR1 SGHAT, CDR2 FQNNGV. Trimming took 1 base from V and 7 from J, leaving 8 bases between them. The CDR3 sequence: CASSLGEWQPQHF. CDR3 nucleotides: TGTGCCAGCAGCTTAGGGGAGTGGCAGCCCCAGCATTTT.